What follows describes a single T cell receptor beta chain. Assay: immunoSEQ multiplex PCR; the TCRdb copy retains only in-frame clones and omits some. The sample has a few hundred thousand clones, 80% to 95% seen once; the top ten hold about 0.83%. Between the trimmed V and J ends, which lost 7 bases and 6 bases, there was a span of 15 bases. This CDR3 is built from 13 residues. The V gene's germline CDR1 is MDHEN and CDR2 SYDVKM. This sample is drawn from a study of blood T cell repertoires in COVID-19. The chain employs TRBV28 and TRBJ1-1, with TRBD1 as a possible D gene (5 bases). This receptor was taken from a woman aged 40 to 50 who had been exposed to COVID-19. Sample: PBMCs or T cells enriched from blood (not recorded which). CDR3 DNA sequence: TGTGCCAGCACCCCGGGGGTAGGGGCTGAAGCTTTCTTT. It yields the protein CASTPGVGAEAFF.